This entry concerns a single TCR beta chain. The record originates from a study of blood T cells in healthy people across ages. The V end was cut by 2 bases, the J end by 11 bases, with 16 bases between. The CDR3 covers 13 residues. Germline V CDR1 and CDR2: SGHKS, YYEKEE (reference sequence). It was with a sample-barcoded 5' primer and a J-beta primer mix that a second PCR of roughly 7 to 12 cycles was run. Each CDR3 protein gets one entry after TCRdb re-called the 5' RACE reads with MiXCR. The table has some 900,000 distinct CDR3 sequences, 29% seen once. The chain employs TRBV5-5 and TRBJ2-5, with D perhaps TRBD1 or TRBD2 (6 bases each). The sequence came from a woman at least 80 years old in good health. Material: blood. CDR3 region: CASSFRRDNVQYF. CDR3 nucleotides: TGTGCCAGCAGCTTTAGGCGGGACAATGTGCAGTACTTC.